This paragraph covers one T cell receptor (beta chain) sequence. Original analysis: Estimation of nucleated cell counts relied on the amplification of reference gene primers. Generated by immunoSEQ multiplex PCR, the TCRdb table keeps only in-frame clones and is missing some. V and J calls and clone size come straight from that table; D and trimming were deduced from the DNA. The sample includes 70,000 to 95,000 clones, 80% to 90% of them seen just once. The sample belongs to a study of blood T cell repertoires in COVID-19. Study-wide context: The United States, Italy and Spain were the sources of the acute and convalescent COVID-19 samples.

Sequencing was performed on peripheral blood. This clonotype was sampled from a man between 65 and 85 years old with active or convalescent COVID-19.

The chain's CDR3 is CASSKWAGGFSYNEQFF. The CDR3 region has the DNA TGTGCCAGCAGTAAGTGGGCAGGAGGCTTCTCCTACAATGAGCAGTTCTTC. The gene calls are TRBV6-2 or TRBV6-3 and TRBJ2-1, with D perhaps matching TRBD2 (5 bases). V was trimmed by 5 bases and J by 0 bases, leaving 17 bases between them. This CDR3 comprises 17 residues. The V gene's germline CDR1 is MNHEY and CDR2 SVGEGT.